The clone carrying this TCR beta chain appeared many times. TCRdb keeps only in-frame clones here, not all; method: immunoSEQ multiplex PCR. The sample was found to contain 23,000 or so clones, and every one recurs. This specimen comes from a study of T cells after posttransplantation cyclophosphamide. Cyclophosphamide on days +3 and +4 followed busulfan-fludarabine conditioning and a marrow graft. Germline V gene sequence: CDR1 SNHLY, CDR2 FYNNEI. This CDR3 has 14 amino acids. The germline V and J ends were trimmed by 7 bases and 6 bases, with 16 bases remaining between them. This sequence originates from a male patient aged 18 to 35 who received an allogeneic stem cell transplant from a related donor, was CMV-positive, and had no GVHD. Some T cells may be graft donor cells. The sample consisted of PBMCs, taken after allogeneic stem cell transplant with posttransplant cyclophosphamide. V is TRBV2 and J is TRBJ1-5; D possibly corresponds to TRBD1 (6 bases). The CDR3 sequence is CASTRFTGPQPQHF. The CDR3, as DNA: TGTGCCAGCACCAGATTCACAGGGCCTCAGCCCCAGCATTTT.